A selection of T cell receptor beta chains follows, all from one sample in a study of blood T cell repertoires in COVID-19. Repertoires were generated with immunoSEQ multiplex PCR, while TCRdb's copy carries only in-frame clones and drops some. The sample carries some 220,000 clones, less than 85% recorded once. The sequencing sample was made of peripheral blood. The source is a woman in her 70s with acute or convalescent COVID-19. Each CDR3 is given with its conserved first and last residue. A D gene is named only where the DNA matches it firmly. Some rows mark clone size as missing; the rest say once, few, many or name a class of expanded clone.

D gene | clone size | J gene | V gene | CDR3 DNA | CDR3 protein
NA | NA | TRBJ2-2 | TRBV5-1 | TGCGCCAGCAGCACCTTCGGGGGGAACACCGGGGAGCTGTTTTTT | CASSTFGGNTGELFF
NA | few | TRBJ1-3 | TRBV9 | TGTGCCAGCAGCCCCCACGTCGAGTCTAGAAACACCATATATTTT | CASSPHVESRNTIYF
NA | NA | TRBJ2-3 | TRBV7-6 | TGTGCCAGCAGCTTAGAGGGGTCGAGCACAGATACGCAGTATTTT | CASSLEGSSTDTQYF
NA | NA | TRBJ1-5 | TRBV3-1/TRBV3-2 | TGTGCCAGCAGCCAAGATGGGGGAGGGTTTGGCAATCAGCCCCAGCATTTT | CASSQDGGGFGNQPQHF
NA | NA | TRBJ2-7 | TRBV15 | TGTGCCACCGGAATGGCGACGGCAGGGCTCTACGAGCAGTACTTC | CATGMATAGLYEQYF
NA | NA | TRBJ2-5 | TRBV12-3/TRBV12-4 | TGTGCCAGCAGTCGACAGGACAGAGAGACCCAGTACTTC | CASSRQDRETQYF
NA | NA | TRBJ2-2 | TRBV27 | TGTGCCAGCACCCTATCCGGGACAACCAACACCGGGGAGCTGTTTTTT | CASTLSGTTNTGELFF
NA | NA | TRBJ2-1 | TRBV3-1/TRBV3-2 | TGTGCCAGCAGCCAAGGCGGTAGAGACGGTGAGCAGTTCTTC | CASSQGGRDGEQFF
NA | once | TRBJ2-5 | TRBV11-1 | TGTGCCAGCAGCCACCGACATATACCTCAAGAGACCCAGTACTTC | CASSHRHIPQETQYF
TRBD1 | once | TRBJ2-5 | TRBV27 | TGTGCCAGCAAATTGGGGACAGGGGGGTGGGAGACTCAGTACTTC | CASKLGTGGWETQYF
NA | NA | TRBJ2-7 | TRBV6-2/TRBV6-3 | TGTGCCAGCAGTTACCCTCTTCGACAGACGAGGCTCTACGAGCAGTACTTC | CASSYPLRQTRLYEQYF
NA | NA | TRBJ2-2 | TRBV15 | TGTGCCACCAGCAGAGCCTTGGACATATCTACCGGGGAGCTGTTTTTT | CATSRALDISTGELFF
NA | NA | TRBJ1-1 | TRBV2 | TGTGCCAGCAGTGTAGTGGGGGGGGGCGGCACTGAAGCTTTCTTT | CASSVVGGGGTEAFF
TRBD1 | NA | TRBJ2-6 | TRBV2 | TGTGCCAGCAGTGTTTGGGACAGGCCTACCTCTGGGGCCAACGTCCTGACTTTC | CASSVWDRPTSGANVLTF
TRBD1 | few | TRBJ1-2 | TRBV5-4 | TGTGCCAGCAGCTTATCGACAGGGCGTCCGAATTATGGCTACACCTTC | CASSLSTGRPNYGYTF
TRBD1 | NA | TRBJ1-2 | TRBV5-1 | TGCGCCAGCAGTTCGCGGACAGGGCCGAACTATGGCTACACCTTC | CASSSRTGPNYGYTF
NA | NA | TRBJ2-5 | TRBV5-1 | TGCGCCAGCAGCTTGATCCCAGGGAACGGAGAGACCCAGTACTTC | CASSLIPGNGETQYF
NA | NA | TRBJ2-3 | TRBV7-9 | TGTGCCAGCAGAAAAACAGAGATTAGCACAGATACGCAGTATTTT | CASRKTEISTDTQYF
NA | NA | TRBJ2-5 | TRBV18 | TGTGCCAGCTCCCCGGCTAGCGAAGAGACCCAGTACTTC | CASSPASEETQYF
TRBD2 | NA | TRBJ2-5 | TRBV7-6 | TGTGCCAGCGGGGAGCGGGGCCGATCAGAGACCCAGTACTTC | CASGERGRSETQYF
NA | NA | TRBJ2-3 | TRBV9 | TGTGCCAGCAGCGTAGACCTAAGCACAGATACGCAGTATTTT | CASSVDLSTDTQYF
TRBD1 | NA | TRBJ2-5 | TRBV24-1 | TGTGCCACCCAAAGGGGACAGGGGGCCGAGGAGACCCAGTACTTC | CATQRGQGAEETQYF
NA | once | TRBJ2-5 | TRBV5-6 | TGTGCCAGCAGCTTACAGGGCTGGTTGAGGGAGACCCAGTACTTC | CASSLQGWLRETQYF
TRBD2 | NA | TRBJ2-1 | TRBV5-1 | TGCGCCAGCAGCTTGGAGGGACTAGCGGTCTACAATGAGCAGTTCTTC | CASSLEGLAVYNEQFF
NA | NA | TRBJ2-1 | TRBV5-1 | TGCGCCAGCAGCTTTCCCGGGACGGCGGGGTACAATGAGCAGTTCTTC | CASSFPGTAGYNEQFF
TRBD2 | NA | TRBJ2-1 | TRBV6-2/TRBV6-3 | TGTGCCAGCAGTTCGGTCCTAGCGGGGGAGCAGTTCTTC | CASSSVLAGEQFF
TRBD1 | once | TRBJ2-7 | TRBV11-2 | TGTGCCAGCAGCTCGCCGCGGGACAGGGGCTACGAGCAGTACTTC | CASSSPRDRGYEQYF
NA | NA | TRBJ1-2 | TRBV11-3 | TGTGCCAGCAGCTTGACAGTGAATGATGGCTACACCTTC | CASSLTVNDGYTF
TRBD2 | NA | TRBJ2-3 | TRBV20-1 | TGCAGTGCTCCAGCGGGGGGCCCGCAGTATTTT | CSAPAGGPQYF
NA | NA | TRBJ2-3 | TRBV9 | TGTGCCAGCAGCCCAGGGTGGGATACGCAGTATTTT | CASSPGWDTQYF
TRBD1 | once | TRBJ2-5 | TRBV10-2 | TGCGCCAGCAGTCTAGGCCGGGGACAGGGTCTGGGAGAGACCCAGTACTTC | CASSLGRGQGLGETQYF
TRBD2 | NA | TRBJ2-3 | TRBV20-1 | TGCAGTGCTAGTAACCCCCTAGCGGGGGGATACACAGATACGCAGTATTTT | CSASNPLAGGYTDTQYF
NA | NA | TRBJ2-1 | TRBV10-1 | TGCGCCAGCAGTGCCAGCAATGAGCAGTTCTTC | CASSASNEQFF
NA | NA | TRBJ1-5 | TRBV9 | TGTGCCAGCAGCGTAGAGGCGGATAGCAATCAGCCCCAGCATTTT | CASSVEADSNQPQHF
TRBD2 | NA | TRBJ2-7 | TRBV2 | TGTGCCAGCAGTGTAGGCGGGGGCTCCTACGAGCAGTACTTC | CASSVGGGSYEQYF
TRBD2 | NA | TRBJ2-3 | TRBV7-2 | TGTGCCAGCAGCCCCCGGGCTAGCGGGGGGTTTGATACGCAGTATTTT | CASSPRASGGFDTQYF
NA | NA | TRBJ2-7 | TRBV18 | TGTGCCAGCTCACCACTTAGGATCGACAGTACTCGGCACGAGCAGTACTTC | CASSPLRIDSTRHEQYF
TRBD1 | NA | TRBJ1-5 | TRBV19 | TGTGCCAGTAGTATAGGAGACAGGGGCAATCAGCCCCAGCATTTT | CASSIGDRGNQPQHF
TRBD2 | NA | TRBJ2-5 | TRBV3-1/TRBV3-2 | TGTGCCAGCAGCCAAGATTATGCGCGGGGGGCCGGGGAGACCCAGTACTTC | CASSQDYARGAGETQYF
NA | NA | TRBJ2-5 | TRBV7-8 | TGTGCCAGCAGCCGGGACACCCAAGAGACCCAGTACTTC | CASSRDTQETQYF
TRBD2 | NA | TRBJ2-5 | TRBV12-5 | TGTGCTAGTGGTTTGTCTGCGACTAGCGGGGGTGAGACCCAGTACTTC | CASGLSATSGGETQYF
TRBD2 | NA | TRBJ2-5 | TRBV5-5 | TGTGCCAGCAGCCGATCCGGTAGCGGGGGGGCAAACCAAGAGACCCAGTACTTC | CASSRSGSGGANQETQYF
TRBD1 | NA | TRBJ2-3 | TRBV19 | TGTGCCAGTAGTCTCCGGACAGGGAGGGATACGCAGTATTTT | CASSLRTGRDTQYF
NA | once | TRBJ2-7 | TRBV6-6 | TGTGCCAGCAGTTACTCTTCACAGGGCCTCAATTACTTC | CASSYSSQGLNYF
TRBD2 | few | TRBJ2-7 | TRBV7-2 | TGTGCCAGCAGCCCGGGGACTAGCGGGGGGTTTTGGGAGCAGTACTTC | CASSPGTSGGFWEQYF
TRBD1 | NA | TRBJ1-1 | TRBV5-1 | TGCGCCAGCAGCCTGGGACAGGTTGGCACTGAAGCTTTCTTT | CASSLGQVGTEAFF
TRBD2 | NA | TRBJ2-1 | TRBV7-9 | TGTGCCAGCAGCTTAGTGGGACTAGCGGAGCAGTTCTTC | CASSLVGLAEQFF
NA | NA | TRBJ2-3 | TRBV6-2/TRBV6-3 | TGTGCCAGCAGTCCCAGATGGGATACGCAGTATTTT | CASSPRWDTQYF
NA | once | TRBJ2-7 | TRBV10-3 | TGTGCCATCAGTGAGCGACTAACCCTCCAAGAGCAGTACTTC | CAISERLTLQEQYF
NA | NA | TRBJ1-3 | TRBV15 | TGTGCCACCAGCCAGGGCAGCTCTGGAAACACCATATATTTT | CATSQGSSGNTIYF
NA | few | TRBJ2-1 | TRBV6-5 | TGTGCCAGCAGTTACTTCGTACGGGGAGAGCAGTTCTTC | CASSYFVRGEQFF
NA | NA | TRBJ1-4 | TRBV11-2 | TGTGCCAGCAGCTTAGACAGGGTGGGCGAAAAACTGTTTTTT | CASSLDRVGEKLFF
TRBD1 | few | TRBJ2-6 | TRBV5-1 | TGCGCCAGCAGTTCCAGGACAGGGGGGTCTGGGGCCAACGTCCTGACTTTC | CASSSRTGGSGANVLTF
TRBD1 | NA | TRBJ2-2 | TRBV10-1 | TGCGCCAGCGGCCCCGGGACAGCCACCGGGGAGCTGTTTTTT | CASGPGTATGELFF